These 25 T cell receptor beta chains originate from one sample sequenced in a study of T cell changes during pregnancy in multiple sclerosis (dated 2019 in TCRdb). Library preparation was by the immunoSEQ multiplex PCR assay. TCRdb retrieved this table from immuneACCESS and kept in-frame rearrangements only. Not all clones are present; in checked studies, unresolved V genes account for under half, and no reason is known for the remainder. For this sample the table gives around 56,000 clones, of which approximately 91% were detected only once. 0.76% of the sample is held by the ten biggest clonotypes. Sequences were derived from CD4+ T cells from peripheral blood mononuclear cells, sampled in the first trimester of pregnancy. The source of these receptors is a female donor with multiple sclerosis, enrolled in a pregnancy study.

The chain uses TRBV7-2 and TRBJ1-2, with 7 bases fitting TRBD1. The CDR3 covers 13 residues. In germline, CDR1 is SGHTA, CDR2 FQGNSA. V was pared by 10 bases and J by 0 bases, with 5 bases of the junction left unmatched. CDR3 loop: CAITGAANYGYTF. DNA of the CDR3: TGTGCCATTACAGGGGCGGCTAACTATGGCTACACCTTC. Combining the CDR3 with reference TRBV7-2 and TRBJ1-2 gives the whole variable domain GAGVSQSPSNKVTEKGKDVELRCDPISGHTALYWYRQSLGQGLEFLIYFQGNSAPDKSGLPSDRFSAERTGGSVSTLTIQRTQQEDSAVYLCAITGAANYGYTFGSGTRLTVV.

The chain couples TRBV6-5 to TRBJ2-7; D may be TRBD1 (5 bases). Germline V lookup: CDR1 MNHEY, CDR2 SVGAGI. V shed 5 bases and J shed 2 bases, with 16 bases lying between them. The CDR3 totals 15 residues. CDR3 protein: CASSPRVGPTYEQYF. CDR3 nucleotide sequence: TGTGCCAGCAGTCCACGGGTGGGGCCCACCTACGAGCAGTACTTC.

CDR3 sequence reads: CASSLSATGFIGNTIYF. CDR3 bases: TGTGCCAGCAGCTTGTCAGCGACCGGCTTTATTGGAAACACCATATATTTT. The chain recombines TRBV5-4 with TRBJ1-3, with D uncertain. Germline V CDR1 and CDR2: SGHNT, YYREEE (reference sequence). The CDR3 has 17 amino acids. V lost 1 base and J lost 3, with 17 bases in between. The entire variable domain, with the rest obtained from reference TRBV5-4 and TRBJ1-3, is as follows: ETGVTQSPTHLIKTRGQQVTLRCSSQSGHNTVSWYQQALGQGPQFIFQYYREEENGRGNFPPRFSGLQFPNYSSELNVNALELDDSALYLCASSLSATGFIGNTIYFGEGSWLTVV.

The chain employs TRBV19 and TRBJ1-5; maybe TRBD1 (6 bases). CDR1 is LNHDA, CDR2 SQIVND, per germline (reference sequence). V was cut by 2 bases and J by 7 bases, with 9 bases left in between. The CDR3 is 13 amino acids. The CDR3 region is CASSIMGTQPQHF. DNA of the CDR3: TGTGCCAGTAGTATAATGGGGACACAGCCCCAGCATTTT.

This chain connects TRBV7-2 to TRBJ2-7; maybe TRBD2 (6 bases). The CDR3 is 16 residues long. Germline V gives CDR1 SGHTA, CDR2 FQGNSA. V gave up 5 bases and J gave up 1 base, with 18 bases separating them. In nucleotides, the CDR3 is TGTGCCAGCAGCGCGCTAGGACTACGTTCTTCCTACGAGCAGTACTTC. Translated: CASSALGLRSSYEQYF. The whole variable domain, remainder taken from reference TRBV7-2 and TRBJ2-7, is GAGVSQSPSNKVTEKGKDVELRCDPISGHTALYWYRQSLGQGLEFLIYFQGNSAPDKSGLPSDRFSAERTGGSVSTLTIQRTQQEDSAVYLCASSALGLRSSYEQYFGPGTRLTVT.

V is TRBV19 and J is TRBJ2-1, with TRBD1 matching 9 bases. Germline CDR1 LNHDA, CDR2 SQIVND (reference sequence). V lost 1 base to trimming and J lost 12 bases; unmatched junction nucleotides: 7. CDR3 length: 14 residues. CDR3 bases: TGTGCCAGTAGTATAGTCGGGTCGGGACAGGGGCAGTTCTTC. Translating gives CASSIVGSGQGQFF.

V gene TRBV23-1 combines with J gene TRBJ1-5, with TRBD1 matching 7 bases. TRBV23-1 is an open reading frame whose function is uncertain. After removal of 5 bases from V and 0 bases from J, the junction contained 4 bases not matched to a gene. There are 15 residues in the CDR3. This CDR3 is CASSYRGYSNQPQHF. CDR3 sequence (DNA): TGCGCCAGCAGTTACAGGGGTTATAGCAATCAGCCCCAGCATTTT.

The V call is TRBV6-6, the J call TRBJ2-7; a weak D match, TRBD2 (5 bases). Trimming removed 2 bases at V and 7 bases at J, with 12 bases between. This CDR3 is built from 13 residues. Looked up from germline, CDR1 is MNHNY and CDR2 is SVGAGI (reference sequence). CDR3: CASSYPSSGEQYF. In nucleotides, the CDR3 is TGTGCCAGCAGTTACCCCTCCTCGGGAGAGCAGTACTTC.

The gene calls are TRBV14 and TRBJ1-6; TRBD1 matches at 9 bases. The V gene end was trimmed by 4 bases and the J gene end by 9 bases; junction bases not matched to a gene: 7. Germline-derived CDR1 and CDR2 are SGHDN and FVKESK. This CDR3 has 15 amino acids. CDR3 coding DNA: TGTGCCAGCAGCCTACCCGGGACAGGGCTTTCACCCCTCCACTTT. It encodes CASSLPGTGLSPLHF.

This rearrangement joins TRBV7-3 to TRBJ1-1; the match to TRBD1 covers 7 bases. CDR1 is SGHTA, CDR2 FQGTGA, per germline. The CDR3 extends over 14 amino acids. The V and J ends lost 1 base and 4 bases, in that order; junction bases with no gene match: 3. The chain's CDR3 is CASSLKEGATEAFF. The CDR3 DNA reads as TGTGCCAGCAGCTTAAAAGAGGGGGCCACTGAAGCTTTCTTT.

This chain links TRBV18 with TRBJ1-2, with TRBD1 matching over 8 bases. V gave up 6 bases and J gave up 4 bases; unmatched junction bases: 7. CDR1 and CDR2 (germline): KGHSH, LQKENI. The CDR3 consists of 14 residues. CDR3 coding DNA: TGTGCCAGCTCGGGGGACAGGAGGAGCTATGGCTACACCTTC. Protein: CASSGDRRSYGYTF.

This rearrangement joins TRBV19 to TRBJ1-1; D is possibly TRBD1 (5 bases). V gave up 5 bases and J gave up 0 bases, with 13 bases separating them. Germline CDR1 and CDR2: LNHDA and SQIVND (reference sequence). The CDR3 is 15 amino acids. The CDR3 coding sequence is TGTGCCAGTAGTCCAGACAGCTACATGAACACTGAAGCTTTCTTT. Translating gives CASSPDSYMNTEAFF.

The CDR3 loop is CASSVALGQGDSFDSGANVLTF. The CDR3 DNA follows: TGCGCCAGCAGCGTGGCCCTCGGACAGGGGGACAGCTTCGACTCTGGGGCCAACGTCCTGACTTTC. The chain carries TRBV5-1 and TRBJ2-6; TRBD1 agrees at 10 bases. The V gene end was trimmed by 4 bases and the J gene end by 0 bases; junction bases not matched to a gene: 19. This CDR3 spans 22 amino acids. Germline loops: CDR1 SGHRS, CDR2 YFSETQ.

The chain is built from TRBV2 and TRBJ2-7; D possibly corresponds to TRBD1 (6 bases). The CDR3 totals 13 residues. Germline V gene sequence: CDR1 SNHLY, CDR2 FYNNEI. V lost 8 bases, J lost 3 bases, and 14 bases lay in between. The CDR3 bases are TGTGCCAGCCACTTCGGGACAAACTACGAGCAGTACTTC. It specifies CASHFGTNYEQYF.

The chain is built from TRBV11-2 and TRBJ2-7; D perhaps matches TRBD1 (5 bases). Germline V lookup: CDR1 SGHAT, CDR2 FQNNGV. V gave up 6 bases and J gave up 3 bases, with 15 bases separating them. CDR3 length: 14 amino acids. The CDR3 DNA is TGTGCCAGCAGACCCGACGGACACCTCTACGAGCAGTACTTC. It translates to CASRPDGHLYEQYF.

Written as DNA, the CDR3 is TGTGCCAGCAGCGTCACAGGTCCACATTCACCCCTCCACTTT. Translated, it gives CASSVTGPHSPLHF. V gene TRBV7-3 combines with J gene TRBJ1-6; maybe TRBD1 (5 bases). Between the trimmed V and J ends, which lost 5 bases and 8 bases, there was a span of 13 bases. CDR3 length equals 14 residues. The germline CDR1 and CDR2 sequences are SGHTA and FQGTGA.

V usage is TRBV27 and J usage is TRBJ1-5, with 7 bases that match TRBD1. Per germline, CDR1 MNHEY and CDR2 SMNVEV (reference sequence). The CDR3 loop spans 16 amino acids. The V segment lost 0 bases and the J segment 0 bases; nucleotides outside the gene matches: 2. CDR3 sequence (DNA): TGTGCCAGCAGTTTATCGTGGGACAGTAGCAATCAGCCCCAGCATTTT. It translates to CASSLSWDSSNQPQHF.

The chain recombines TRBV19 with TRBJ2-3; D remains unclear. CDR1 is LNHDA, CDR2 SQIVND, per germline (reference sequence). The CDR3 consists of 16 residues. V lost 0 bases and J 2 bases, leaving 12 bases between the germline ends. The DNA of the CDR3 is TGTGCCAGTAGTATAGATCAAGGCGGAGACACAGATACGCAGTATTTT. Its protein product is CASSIDQGGDTDTQYF.

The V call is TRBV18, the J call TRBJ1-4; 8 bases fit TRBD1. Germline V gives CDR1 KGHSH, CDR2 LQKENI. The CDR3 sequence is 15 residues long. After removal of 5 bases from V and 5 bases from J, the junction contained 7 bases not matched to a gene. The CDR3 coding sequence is TGTGCCAGCTCATCGGGACAGGTGGAAAATGAAAAACTGTTTTTT. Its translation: CASSSGQVENEKLFF.

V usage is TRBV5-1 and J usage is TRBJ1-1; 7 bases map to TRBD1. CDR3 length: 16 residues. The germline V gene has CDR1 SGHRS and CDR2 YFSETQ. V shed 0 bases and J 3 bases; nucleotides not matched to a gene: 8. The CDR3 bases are TGCGCCAGCAGCTTGGGGCTAACAGGGGCGGACACTGAAGCTTTCTTT. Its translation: CASSLGLTGADTEAFF. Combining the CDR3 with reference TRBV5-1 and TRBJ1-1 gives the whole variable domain KAGVTQTPRYLIKTRGQQVTLSCSPISGHRSVSWYQQTPGQGLQFLFEYFSETQRNKGNFPGRFSGRQFSNSRSEMNVSTLELGDSALYLCASSLGLTGADTEAFFGQGTRLTVV.

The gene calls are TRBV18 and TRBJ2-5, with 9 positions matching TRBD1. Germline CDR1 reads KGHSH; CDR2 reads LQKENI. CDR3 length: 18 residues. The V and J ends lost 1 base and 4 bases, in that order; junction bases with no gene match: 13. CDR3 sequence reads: CASSPLGWTGAKRETQYF. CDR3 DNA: TGTGCCAGCTCACCACTGGGATGGACAGGGGCAAAAAGAGAGACCCAGTACTTC.

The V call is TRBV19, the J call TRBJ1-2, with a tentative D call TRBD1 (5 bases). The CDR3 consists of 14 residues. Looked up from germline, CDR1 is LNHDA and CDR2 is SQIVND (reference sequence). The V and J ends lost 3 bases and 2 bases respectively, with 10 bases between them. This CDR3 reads CASSIGGVNYGYTF. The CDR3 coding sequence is TGTGCCAGTAGTATCGGGGGGGTCAACTATGGCTACACCTTC. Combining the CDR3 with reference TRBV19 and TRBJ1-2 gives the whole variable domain DGGITQSPKYLFRKEGQNVTLSCEQNLNHDAMYWYRQDPGQGLRLIYYSQIVNDFQKGDIAEGYSVSREKKESFPLTVTSAQKNPTAFYLCASSIGGVNYGYTFGSGTRLTVV.

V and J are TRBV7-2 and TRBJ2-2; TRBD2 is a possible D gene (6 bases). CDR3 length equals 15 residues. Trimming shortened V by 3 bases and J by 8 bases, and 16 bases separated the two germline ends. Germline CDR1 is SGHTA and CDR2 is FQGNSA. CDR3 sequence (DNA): TGTGCCAGCAGCTTCCAGCGGGCGCAGGGAGGGGAGCTGTTTTTT. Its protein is CASSFQRAQGGELFF. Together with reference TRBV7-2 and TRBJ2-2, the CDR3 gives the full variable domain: GAGVSQSPSNKVTEKGKDVELRCDPISGHTALYWYRQSLGQGLEFLIYFQGNSAPDKSGLPSDRFSAERTGGSVSTLTIQRTQQEDSAVYLCASSFQRAQGGELFFGEGSRLTVL.

In DNA form, the CDR3 reads TGTGCCAGCAGCTTGGACAGGGGGACTTCACCCCTCCACTTT. Encoded protein: CASSLDRGTSPLHF. The rearrangement joins TRBV5-4 to TRBJ1-6; 8 nucleotides align to TRBD1. This CDR3 contains 14 residues. V trimming: 0 bases; J trimming: 9 bases; junction bases outside the gene matches: 2. Germline lookup yields CDR1 SGHNT and CDR2 YYREEE (reference sequence).

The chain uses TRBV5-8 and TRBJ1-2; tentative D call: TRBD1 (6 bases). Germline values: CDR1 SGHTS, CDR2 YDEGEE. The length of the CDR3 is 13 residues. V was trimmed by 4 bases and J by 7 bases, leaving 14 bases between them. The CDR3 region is CASSTGQYGGYTF. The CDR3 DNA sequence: TGTGCCAGCAGCACCGGACAGTACGGTGGCTACACCTTC. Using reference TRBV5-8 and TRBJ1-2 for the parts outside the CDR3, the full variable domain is EAGVTQSPTHLIKTRGQQATLRCSPISGHTSVYWYQQALGLGLQFLLWYDEGEERNRGNFPPRFSGRQFPNYSSELNVNALELEDSALYLCASSTGQYGGYTFGSGTRLTVV.